This entry lists 17 T cell receptor beta chains sequenced from one sample in a study of tumor-infiltrating lymphocytes in oesophageal squamous cell carcinoma. TCRdb re-called the PCR reads through MiXCR, storing one row per CDR3 protein. Among 6,500 to 8,500 distinct CDR3 sequences, about a sixth were seen once, and the ten largest hold 10% to 15%. Input material: blood. These receptors originate from a male donor with esophageal squamous cell carcinoma.

This clonotype has at least ten counts. V gene TRBV12-3 or TRBV12-4 combines with J gene TRBJ2-3, with TRBD1 matching 7 bases. CDR3 size: 14 residues. J was trimmed by 2 bases and V by 6 bases; bases with no gene match: 5. Written as DNA, the CDR3 is TGTGCCAGCAGGGGGACAGCCCACACAGATACGCAGTATTTT. Protein sequence: CASRGTAHTDTQYF.

This clonotype was recorded at least ten times. This chain connects TRBV19 to TRBJ2-5; D is ambiguous. V gave up 6 bases and J gave up 0 bases, with 8 bases separating them. The CDR3 consists of 13 residues. Germline CDR1 is LNHDA and CDR2 is SQIVND (reference sequence). In DNA form, the CDR3 reads TGTGCCAGTAGAAACAAGTACCAAGAGACCCAGTACTTC. Its translation: CASRNKYQETQYF. Looking up the rest from reference TRBV19 and TRBJ2-5 gives the full variable domain: DGGITQSPKYLFRKEGQNVTLSCEQNLNHDAMYWYRQDPGQGLRLIYYSQIVNDFQKGDIAEGYSVSREKKESFPLTVTSAQKNPTAFYLCASRNKYQETQYFGPGTRLLVL.

At least ten counts were recorded for this clonotype. The V and J genes are TRBV5-1 and TRBJ2-2; D is undetermined. The CDR3 runs to 15 residues. Trimming cost V 0 bases and J 4 bases, with 10 bases left between them. CDR1 is SGHRS, CDR2 YFSETQ, per germline. In DNA, the CDR3 is TGCGCCAGCAGCTTGGTTCAGCTAGGCACCGGGGAGCTGTTTTTT. It specifies CASSLVQLGTGELFF.

This chain connects TRBV7-3 to TRBJ2-5; D is undetermined. Per germline, CDR1 SGHTA and CDR2 FQGTGA. The CDR3 is 12 residues long. Between the trimmed V and J ends, which lost 5 bases and 11 bases, there was a span of 15 bases. The CDR3 nucleotides read TGTGCCAGCAGCCCCACTTTTGGCAAGCAGTACTTC. Translation: CASSPTFGKQYF.

The chain joins TRBV25-1 to TRBJ2-5, with TRBD2 matching over 8 bases. The trim removed 6 bases at V and 11 bases at J, leaving 17 bases unmatched. This CDR3 region has 15 residues. Per germline, CDR1 MGHDK and CDR2 SYGVNS. CDR3 DNA: TGTGCCAGCAGGGAGAGCGGGGGCTCAAACGATGAGCAGTACTTC. It specifies CASRESGGSNDEQYF.

This clonotype was recorded at least ten times. The J gene is TRBJ1-5, the V gene TRBV6-1; possibly TRBD1 for D (5 bases). Trimming stripped 3 bases from V and 4 bases from J, with 13 bases between. The CDR3 consists of 15 residues. CDR1 MNHNS and CDR2 SASEGT come from the germline V gene. The CDR3 coding sequence is TGTGCCAGCAGTGACGTAGGGGCGGGGAATCAGCCCCAGCATTTT. Amino acid sequence: CASSDVGAGNQPQHF.

In this sample, this clonotype turned up many times. V is TRBV28 and J is TRBJ2-2; 9 nucleotides agree with TRBD1. The CDR3 runs to 17 residues. Germline V lookup: CDR1 MDHEN, CDR2 SYDVKM. V dropped 7 bases and J dropped 6; count of bases not matched to a gene: 15. CDR3 DNA: TGTGCCAGCACCCTACTGGGGACAGGGAGAAACGCCGGGGAGCTGTTTTTT. Translating gives CASTLLGTGRNAGELFF.

This clonotype was recorded at least ten times. This CDR3 reads CASSLGGGYGYTF. The CDR3 nucleotides read TGTGCCAGCAGTTTGGGGGGTGGCTATGGCTACACCTTC. The rearrangement joins TRBV12-3 or TRBV12-4 to TRBJ1-2; TRBD1 might be the D (5 bases). This CDR3 region has 13 residues. Trimming took off 3 bases at V and 4 bases at J, with 9 bases between the two ends.

In this sample, this clonotype turned up many times. V gene TRBV27 combines with J gene TRBJ1-1; D gene unclear. CDR1 and CDR2 (germline): MNHEY, SMNVEV (reference sequence). CDR3 length: 14 residues. Trimming stripped 5 bases from V and 0 bases from J, with 10 bases between. The CDR3 sequence: CASSPQRMNTEAFF. CDR3 DNA sequence: TGTGCCAGCAGTCCTCAGAGAATGAACACTGAAGCTTTCTTT.

V and J are TRBV7-3 and TRBJ2-5; no firm D call. The J call is doubtful: the DNA matches TRBJ2-1 better. Per the germline V gene, CDR1 is SGHTA and CDR2 is FQGTGA. This CDR3 is 15 amino acids long. DNA of the CDR3: TGTGCCAGCAGCTTAACCCGTGGAATATCAGATACGCAGTTCTTC. This translates into CASSLTRGISDTQFF.

By sample share, this clonotype is medium-sized (0.01 to 0.1%). A read error may be the cause here, since a much bigger clone is one base away. The J gene is TRBJ2-5, the V gene TRBV7-2, with D possibly called TRBD1 or TRBD2 (6 bases each). The V end was cut by 3 bases, the J end by 11 bases, with 19 bases between. The germline V gene encodes CDR1 SGHTA and CDR2 FQGNSA. This CDR3 spans 14 amino acids. CDR3 amino acids: CASSFRGAYNEQYF. DNA for the CDR3: TGTGCCAGCAGCTTTAGGGGGGCCTACAATGAGCAGTACTTC. The entire variable domain, with the rest obtained from reference TRBV7-2 and TRBJ2-5, is as follows: GAGVSQSPSNKVTEKGKDVELRCDPISGHTALYWYRQSLGQGLEFLIYFQGNSAPDKSGLPSDRFSAERTGGSVSTLTIQRTQQEDSAVYLCASSFRGAYNEQYFGPGTRLLVL.

This clonotype showed up many times. The J gene is TRBJ2-3, the V gene TRBV4-2; 10 bases match TRBD2. Germline CDR1 LGHNA, CDR2 YNFKEQ. The CDR3 is 17 residues long. V was pared by 0 bases and J by 2 bases, with 5 bases of the junction left unmatched. The CDR3 region has the DNA TGTGCCAGCAGCCAAGACCCTAGCGGGGGCCACACAGATACGCAGTATTTT. This encodes CASSQDPSGGHTDTQYF.

At least ten counts were recorded for this clonotype. A much larger clone lies one base from this, so it may be a read error. The rearrangement uses TRBV11-3 and TRBJ2-5; D uncertain. V was pared by 5 bases and J by 11 bases, with 12 bases between. The CDR3 consists of 11 residues. Germline V gene lookup returns CDR1 SGHNT and CDR2 YENEEA. CDR3 sequence (DNA): TGTGCCAGCAGCCTCAACAATGAGCAGTACTTC. Translation gives CASSLNNEQYF.

This clonotype was detected ten times or more. This chain joins TRBV6-1 and TRBJ1-1; no clear D gene. CDR3 length: 10 residues. CDR1 and CDR2 (germline): MNHNS, SASEGT. Trimming removed 8 bases from V and 0 bases from J, with 1 base in between. CDR3 DNA sequence: TGTGCCAGCTTGAACACTGAAGCTTTCTTT. Translating gives CASLNTEAFF.

Sample share makes this clonotype medium-sized. The chain is built from TRBV11-2 and TRBJ1-4; 7 bases fit TRBD1. J was trimmed by 6 bases and V by 1 base; bases with no gene match: 5. This CDR3 comprises 15 residues. From germline, CDR1 is SGHAT and CDR2 FQNNGV. The CDR3 here is CASSLGQGWDEKLFF. The CDR3 DNA is TGTGCCAGCAGCTTAGGACAGGGATGGGATGAAAAACTGTTTTTT. Drawing the rest from reference TRBV11-2 and TRBJ1-4, the complete variable domain is EAGVAQSPRYKIIEKRQSVAFWCNPISGHATLYWYQQILGQGPKLLIQFQNNGVVDDSQLPKDRFSAERLKGVDSTLKIQPAKLEDSAVYLCASSLGQGWDEKLFFGSGTQLSVL.

In this sample, this clonotype turned up many times. The chain couples TRBV5-6 to TRBJ2-1, with 11 bases fitting TRBD2. The DNA end is more similar to TRBJ2-7, so the J call may be wrong. Germline V gives CDR1 SGHDT, CDR2 YYEEEE. The CDR3 runs 14 residues. The CDR3 coding sequence is TGTGCCAGCAGACTAGCGGGGGCCTCCTACGAGCAGTACTTC. Translating gives CASRLAGASYEQYF.

This clonotype has at least ten counts. The CDR3 DNA sequence: TGTGCCAGCAGCTTAGGGGGGGAAACTGAAGCTTTCTTT. As protein: CASSLGGETEAFF. This chain joins TRBV11-3 and TRBJ1-1; possibly TRBD1 for D (5 bases). Trimming pared 1 base from V and 5 bases from J, leaving 8 bases between. The CDR3 spans 13 residues. Germline values: CDR1 SGHNT, CDR2 YENEEA.